This TCR beta chain comes out of a study of Ad26.COV2.S vaccination and SARS-CoV-2 variants. Measured with immunoSEQ multiplex PCR; TCRdb has only the in-frame clones, and not every one. The sample contains roughly 400,000 clones, about 89% of which appear only once. Indicated treatment: around 19 received Ad26.COV2.S at low or high dose, single or two shots; several received placebo; per-sample allocation not given. Sampling happened 63 days after the first vaccine or placebo injection. This clone was observed a handful of times. The CDR3 length is 14 residues. The V and J ends lost 4 bases and 6 bases, in that order; junction bases with no gene match: 4. Germline-derived CDR1 and CDR2 are SGHRS and YFSETQ.

This receptor was identified in a person aged 18-60 years who received the Ad26.COV2.S COVID-19 vaccine or a placebo. Sequenced here: peripheral blood, sampled in a trial of Ad26.COV2.S vaccine versus placebo. V gene TRBV5-1 combines with J gene TRBJ1-4; 9 nucleotides agree with TRBD1. CDR3 DNA: TGCGCCAGCAGCACGGGACAGGGCCATGAAAAACTGTTTTTT. Protein: CASSTGQGHEKLFF. The variable domain in full, completed from reference TRBV5-1 and TRBJ1-4, reads KAGVTQTPRYLIKTRGQQVTLSCSPISGHRSVSWYQQTPGQGLQFLFEYFSETQRNKGNFPGRFSGRQFSNSRSEMNVSTLELGDSALYLCASSTGQGHEKLFFGSGTQLSVL.